Below are 15 T cell receptor beta chains sequenced from a single sample in a study of PD-L1 blockade in urothelial cancer. Here immunoSEQ multiplex PCR was the method, and the copy in TCRdb shows in-frame clones only, minus some. The table includes 46,000 or so clones, approximately 84% detected once. Indicated time point: peripheral blood 6 weeks after treatment start. Sequences were derived from PBMCs, sampled around atezolizumab (anti-PD-L1) treatment. Receptors were obtained from a man between 60 and 70 years old with urothelial cancer.

In the case of this clone: Other DNA sequences in the sample encode the same CDR3. The gene calls are TRBV6-5 and TRBJ1-1, with a tentative D call TRBD1 (6 bases). The CDR3 totals 13 residues. Germline V gene sequence: CDR1 MNHEY, CDR2 SVGAGI. V lost 7 bases, J lost 0 bases, and 9 bases lay in between. The CDR3 loop reads CASTGQMNTEAFF. The CDR3 DNA follows: TGTGCCAGCACGGGACAAATGAACACTGAAGCTTTCTTT.

The genes are TRBV2 and TRBJ2-5; 8 nucleotides align to TRBD2. Germline-derived CDR1 and CDR2 are SNHLY and FYNNEI. This CDR3 has 13 amino acids. The V segment lost 6 bases and the J segment 5 bases; nucleotides outside the gene matches: 5. CDR3 DNA: TGTGCCAGCAGAGCGGGGGTTAGGGAGACCCAGTACTTC. Protein: CASRAGVRETQYF.

The rearrangement joins TRBV4-2 to TRBJ2-1, with D perhaps matching TRBD2 (7 bases). Germline-derived CDR1 and CDR2 are LGHNA and YNFKEQ. The CDR3 totals 18 residues. V lost 7 bases to trimming and J lost 1 base, with 23 bases between them. CDR3 nucleotide sequence: TGTGCCAGCATCCACGAACCGGGGGGCACAGGATCCTACAATGAGCAGTTCTTC. Translation gives CASIHEPGGTGSYNEQFF.

This clone was recorded only once. The gene calls are TRBV2 and TRBJ2-1; D perhaps matches TRBD1 (5 bases). V gave up 7 bases and J gave up 1 base, with 11 bases separating them. The CDR3 extends over 14 amino acids. Germline loops: CDR1 SNHLY, CDR2 FYNNEI. CDR3 coding DNA: TGTGCCAGCACGCTAGGGGATTCCTACAATGAGCAGTTCTTC. This sequence encodes CASTLGDSYNEQFF. Drawing the rest from reference TRBV2 and TRBJ2-1, the complete variable domain is EPEVTQTPSHQVTQMGQEVILRCVPISNHLYFYWYRQILGQKVEFLVSFYNNEISEKSEIFDDQFSVERPDGSNFTLKIRSTKLEDSAMYFCASTLGDSYNEQFFGPGTRLTVL.

This chain uses TRBV6-6 with TRBJ2-3; D ambiguous. The V gene's germline CDR1 is MNHNY and CDR2 SVGAGI (reference sequence). CDR3 size: 15 residues. Trimming removed 2 bases from V and 1 base from J, with 10 bases in between. CDR3 nucleotide sequence: TGTGCCAGCAGTTACGAGTTTTCCCGCACAGATACGCAGTATTTT. Translation gives CASSYEFSRTDTQYF.

About this clone itself: Other DNA sequences from this sample encode an identical CDR3 as well. The chain recombines TRBV11-3 with TRBJ1-2; D is uncertain. Germline V CDR1 and CDR2: SGHNT, YENEEA. V was cut by 2 bases and J by 2 bases, with 6 bases left in between. The CDR3 is 13 residues long. DNA for the CDR3: TGTGCCAGCAGCTTAAGCACGAACTATGGCTACACCTTC. Residues: CASSLSTNYGYTF.

The gene calls are TRBV5-1 and TRBJ1-2, with D maybe TRBD1 (5 bases). Germline V gives CDR1 SGHRS, CDR2 YFSETQ. V lost 3 bases to trimming and J lost 8 bases, with 17 bases between them. The CDR3 is made up of 14 amino acids. CDR3 sequence reads: CASSSGWSMGGYTF. The CDR3 DNA follows: TGCGCCAGCAGCTCAGGGTGGTCGATGGGAGGCTACACCTTC.

The chain is built from TRBV25-1 and TRBJ2-3, with TRBD1 matching over 7 bases. The CDR3 extends over 14 amino acids. The V segment lost 3 bases and the J segment 1 base; nucleotides outside the gene matches: 1. Germline-derived CDR1 and CDR2 are MGHDK and SYGVNS. The CDR3 DNA reads TGTGCCAGCAGTGATCAGGGGGGCACAGATACGCAGTATTTT. It translates to CASSDQGGTDTQYF. The full variable domain, in which reference TRBV25-1 and TRBJ2-3 provide the parts outside the CDR3, is EADIYQTPRYLVIGTGKKITLECSQTMGHDKMYWYQQDPGMELHLIHYSYGVNSTEKGDLSSESTVSRIRTEHFPLTLESARPSHTSQYLCASSDQGGTDTQYFGPGTRLTVL.

This clone was counted between two and nine times. The chain links TRBV19 to TRBJ1-2, with 8 nucleotides matching TRBD1. Germline CDR1 and CDR2: LNHDA and SQIVND (reference sequence). With 4 bases clipped from V and 8 bases from J, the junction kept 6 bases outside the gene matches. The CDR3 contains 13 residues. The chain's CDR3 is CASSSRQGYGYTF. The DNA of the CDR3 is TGTGCCAGTAGTAGCCGACAGGGGTACGGCTACACCTTC.

The genes are TRBV6-5 and TRBJ2-7; tentative D call: TRBD2 (5 bases). This CDR3 has 14 residues. Germline lookup yields CDR1 MNHEY and CDR2 SVGAGI. The V and J ends lost 7 bases and 5 bases respectively, with 18 bases between them. In DNA form, the CDR3 reads TGTGCCAGCACCCTAGAGGCGGGTTGGCACGAGCAGTACTTC. Translation: CASTLEAGWHEQYF.

This clone was picked up a small number of times. The CDR3 DNA is TGCGCCAGCAGCTTGGTACAGGGGATACACTACACCTTC. This codes for CASSLVQGIHYTF. This rearrangement joins TRBV5-1 to TRBJ1-2, with 7 bases aligning to TRBD1. V dropped 0 bases and J dropped 10; count of bases not matched to a gene: 6. The germline V gene has CDR1 SGHRS and CDR2 YFSETQ. This CDR3 spans 13 amino acids.

This chain uses TRBV29-1 with TRBJ2-5, with 11 bases identical to TRBD2. V shed 6 bases and J 0 bases; nucleotides not matched to a gene: 15. This CDR3 is 18 amino acids long. Germline lookup yields CDR1 SQVTM and CDR2 ANQGSEA. The CDR3 DNA follows: TGCAGCGTAGAGGGGGGAGTAGCGGGGGGGAGATACCAAGAGACCCAGTACTTC. Protein: CSVEGGVAGGRYQETQYF.

The chain is built from TRBV7-9 and TRBJ2-7; 11 nucleotides match TRBD1. This CDR3 is 15 amino acids long. V shed 5 bases, J shed 3 bases, and the junction held 6 bases outside the gene matches. The germline V gene has CDR1 SEHNR and CDR2 FQNEAQ (reference sequence). CDR3 coding DNA: TGTGCCAGCAGCATTACCGGGACAGGGGGCTACGAGCAGTACTTC. Translation: CASSITGTGGYEQYF.

The rearrangement joins TRBV5-1 to TRBJ1-1, with 9 bases fitting TRBD1. The CDR3 runs to 16 residues. Germline trimming cut 4 bases from V and 2 bases from J; bases unmatched to any gene: 9. The germline V gene has CDR1 SGHRS and CDR2 YFSETQ. In nucleotides, the CDR3 is TGCGCCAGCAGCGTGGGACAGGGTGGCAGAAACACTGAAGCTTTCTTT. This encodes CASSVGQGGRNTEAFF.

This clone has only one observation. DNA for the CDR3: TGTGCCAGCAGCTCCCGGGGAGGCTTCAAGCGTCCCACAGATACGCAGTATTTT. Encoded protein: CASSSRGGFKRPTDTQYF. The chain combines TRBV9 with TRBJ2-3; TRBD2 is a possible D gene (6 bases). This CDR3 contains 18 residues. With 4 bases removed from V and 2 bases from J, the gap between germline ends came to 23 bases. Germline V gives CDR1 SGDLS, CDR2 YYNGEE.